Below are 32 T cell receptor beta chains sequenced from a single sample in a study of OX40 agonist ivuxolimab in advanced cancers. Clones were sequenced by immunoSEQ multiplex PCR, and TCRdb holds only the in-frame ones, with some missing. Of 75,000 to 80,000 clones in the sample, over 70% are singletons; the top ten hold under 7%. The source material was CD4+ or CD8+ T cells sorted from blood, sampled in a trial of the OX40 agonist ivuxolimab. Source of these receptors: an adult with an advanced solid tumor such as melanoma, head and neck, liver or kidney cancer.

The chain combines TRBV5-4 with TRBJ1-1; a possible D gene is TRBD1 (6 bases). The germline gives CDR1 SGHNT, CDR2 YYREEE (reference sequence). V gave up 0 bases and J gave up 1 base, with 10 bases separating them. The CDR3 totals 15 residues. CDR3 in amino acids: CASSLVQGRNTEAFF. Written as DNA, the CDR3 is TGTGCCAGCAGCTTGGTACAGGGCAGGAACACTGAAGCTTTCTTT.

The chain links TRBV29-1 to TRBJ2-7, with TRBD1 identical over 7 bases. Germline V lookup: CDR1 SQVTM, CDR2 ANQGSEA. Unmatched junction bases numbered 10, after V lost 0 bases and J lost 5 bases. This CDR3 is built from 15 residues. CDR3 protein: CSVEDGERGPDEQYF. The CDR3 DNA reads TGCAGCGTTGAAGATGGAGAAAGGGGGCCCGACGAGCAGTACTTC.

The chain uses TRBV10-2 and TRBJ2-1; 7 bases are shared with TRBD1. The CDR3 consists of 14 residues. The trim removed 6 bases at V and 8 bases at J, leaving 10 bases unmatched. The germline gives CDR1 WSHSY, CDR2 SAAADI. The CDR3 is CASRADRDGYEQFF. DNA of the CDR3: TGCGCCAGCAGAGCCGACAGGGATGGGTATGAGCAGTTCTTC.

This sequence joins TRBV5-4 and TRBJ1-1; D ambiguous. The CDR3 is 16 amino acids. Trimming took off 0 bases at V and 5 bases at J, with 17 bases between the two ends. Germline CDR1 is SGHNT and CDR2 is YYREEE (reference sequence). Here the CDR3 DNA reads TGTGCCAGCAGCTTGGGTTCTAGGGAGGTTTATACTGAAGCTTTCTTT. Its protein is CASSLGSREVYTEAFF.

This sequence joins TRBV30 and TRBJ1-3; D possibly corresponds to TRBD1 (6 bases). Trimming left V 0 bases short and J 7 bases short, with 10 bases between. This CDR3 is built from 13 residues. Germline CDR1 is GTSNPN and CDR2 is SVGIG (reference sequence). CDR3 loop: CAWSVGAVNTIYF. In DNA, the CDR3 is TGTGCCTGGAGTGTGGGGGCGGTTAACACCATATATTTT.

The chain has TRBV5-1 and TRBJ2-1; 11 nucleotides align to TRBD1. This CDR3 contains 14 residues. Germline lookup yields CDR1 SGHRS and CDR2 YFSETQ. The V segment lost 3 bases and the J segment 7 bases; nucleotides outside the gene matches: 3. CDR3 nucleotides: TGCGCCAGCAGCTATGGACAGGGGGCGAATGAGCAGTTCTTC. Translating gives CASSYGQGANEQFF.

CDR3 protein: CASSYSNEQYF. CDR3 sequence (DNA): TGTGCCAGCAGTTACTCGAACGAGCAGTACTTC. The chain employs TRBV6-6 and TRBJ2-5, with D uncertain. The DNA end lines up better with TRBJ2-7; the J call may be wrong. The germline V gene has CDR1 MNHNY and CDR2 SVGAGI (reference sequence). The CDR3 loop spans 11 amino acids.

This rearrangement joins TRBV11-3 to TRBJ2-1, with D maybe TRBD2 (6 bases). Trimming shortened V by 10 bases and J by 5 bases, and 18 bases separated the two germline ends. CDR1 SGHNT and CDR2 YENEEA come from the germline V gene. The CDR3 runs 14 residues. The CDR3 nucleotides are TGTGCCACCTCGGGACTCAACGACCACAATGAGCAGTTCTTC. Amino acids: CATSGLNDHNEQFF. Based on the CDR3 plus reference TRBV11-3 and TRBJ2-1, the full variable domain is EAGVVQSPRYKIIEKKQPVAFWCNPISGHNTLYWYLQNLGQGPELLIRYENEEAVDDSQLPKDRFSAERLKGVDSTLKIQPAELGDSAVYLCATSGLNDHNEQFFGPGTRLTVL.

The chain is built from TRBV19 and TRBJ2-7; 9 bases align to TRBD2. Germline assignment: CDR1 LNHDA and CDR2 SQIVND (reference sequence). The CDR3 loop spans 16 amino acids. The V segment lost 4 bases and the J segment 0 bases; nucleotides outside the gene matches: 7. CDR3 sequence: CASSKDSGGPSYEQYF. In nucleotides, the CDR3 is TGTGCCAGTAGTAAGGATAGCGGGGGCCCCTCCTACGAGCAGTACTTC.

This clone came up once. This sequence joins TRBV9 and TRBJ2-3; tentative D call: TRBD1 (6 bases). The length of the CDR3 is 15 residues. Germline CDR1 reads SGDLS; CDR2 reads YYNGEE. V was shortened by 0 bases and J by 6 bases, with 14 bases between the two germline ends. CDR3 bases: TGTGCCAGCAGCGTAGGCAGGGGACACACGGATACGCAGTATTTT. Residues: CASSVGRGHTDTQYF. Full variable domain (outside the CDR3, taken from reference TRBV9 and TRBJ2-3): DSGVTQTPKHLITATGQRVTLRCSPRSGDLSVYWYQQSLDQGLQFLIQYYNGEERAKGNILERFSAQQFPDLHSELNLSSLELGDSALYFCASSVGRGHTDTQYFGPGTRLTVL.

The chain combines TRBV11-3 with TRBJ2-1, with D maybe TRBD2 (6 bases). The germline V and J ends were trimmed by 3 bases and 2 bases, with 11 bases remaining between them. The CDR3 has 15 amino acids. Looked up from germline, CDR1 is SGHNT and CDR2 is YENEEA. For the CDR3, the DNA is TGTGCCAGCAGCTTTAGCGGATCCACCTACAATGAGCAGTTCTTC. This gives the protein CASSFSGSTYNEQFF.

The chain carries TRBV6-5 and TRBJ2-7; D ambiguous. This CDR3 contains 13 residues. V lost 2 bases, J lost 2 bases, and 7 bases lay in between. Per the germline V gene, CDR1 is MNHEY and CDR2 is SVGAGI. The CDR3: CASSYTRTYEQYF. CDR3 DNA sequence: TGTGCCAGCAGTTACACACGTACCTACGAGCAGTACTTC.

The CDR3 loop reads CASRGLAGAGANVLTF. The CDR3 coding sequence is TGTGCCAGCAGAGGACTAGCGGGAGCTGGGGCCAACGTCCTGACTTTC. The genes are TRBV27 and TRBJ2-6; 13 nucleotides agree with TRBD2. The V and J ends lost 6 bases and 2 bases, in that order; junction bases with no gene match: 1. Germline V gene data show CDR1 as MNHEY and CDR2 as SMNVEV (reference sequence). This CDR3 has 16 residues.

The gene calls are TRBV6-5 and TRBJ1-5; no firm D call. The V and J ends lost 5 bases and 16 bases respectively, with 15 bases between them. The CDR3 covers 11 residues. CDR1 MNHEY and CDR2 SVGAGI come from the germline V gene. The CDR3 is CASSTSGFHHF. In nucleotides, the CDR3 is TGTGCCAGCAGTACGAGCGGGTTCCACCATTTT.

Relative to its sample, this clone is medium-sized. The CDR3 DNA reads TGCGCCAGCAGCTTGGGAGGGACACAATACAACTATGGCTACACCTTC. Encoded protein: CASSLGGTQYNYGYTF. The V call is TRBV5-1, the J call TRBJ1-2, with D perhaps matching TRBD1 (6 bases). Germline V gene lookup returns CDR1 SGHRS and CDR2 YFSETQ. The CDR3 runs to 16 residues. The germline V and J ends were trimmed by 0 bases and 2 bases, with 14 bases remaining between them.

The chain has TRBV19 and TRBJ2-5; D may be TRBD2 (5 bases). There are 14 residues in the CDR3. CDR1 LNHDA and CDR2 SQIVND come from the germline V gene (reference sequence). V shed 6 bases and J shed 2 bases, with 13 bases lying between them. CDR3 amino acids: CASSTRRPQETQYF. The CDR3 coding sequence is TGTGCCAGTAGCACCAGGAGGCCACAAGAGACCCAGTACTTC.

This chain joins TRBV20-1 and TRBJ2-3, with 7 bases matching TRBD1. V lost 5 bases to trimming and J lost 9 bases; unmatched junction nucleotides: 5. Germline lookup yields CDR1 DFQATT and CDR2 SNEGSKA (reference sequence). CDR3 length equals 11 residues. DNA for the CDR3: TGCAGTGCTTACAGGGGTATGACGCAGTATTTT. Translation gives CSAYRGMTQYF.

Only a few counts were recorded for this clone. The rearrangement joins TRBV29-1 to TRBJ2-7; TRBD1 agrees at 11 bases. Germline CDR1 is SQVTM and CDR2 is ANQGSEA. V was clipped by 1 base and J by 2 bases; unmatched bases: 4. CDR3 length: 15 amino acids. In DNA form, the CDR3 reads TGCAGCGTTGAAGGGGACAGGGGGTCCCCCTACGAGCAGTACTTC. As protein: CSVEGDRGSPYEQYF.

The chain uses TRBV7-9 and TRBJ1-1; possible D gene TRBD1, 6 bases. CDR1 and CDR2 (germline): SEHNR, FQNEAQ (reference sequence). The V and J ends lost 5 bases and 4 bases respectively, with 11 bases between them. The CDR3 totals 13 residues. CDR3 in amino acids: CASSPGAGTEAFF. The CDR3 nucleotides read TGTGCCAGCAGCCCGGGGGCGGGCACTGAAGCTTTCTTT.

The gene calls are TRBV6-5 and TRBJ2-7; TRBD2 matches at 7 bases. This CDR3 has 15 amino acids. Per the germline V gene, CDR1 is MNHEY and CDR2 is SVGAGI. Trimming took 10 bases from V and 0 from J; bases not matched to a gene: 12. The DNA of the CDR3 is TGTGCCACCTCAAGACTAGCCTCTAACTCCTACGAGCAGTACTTC. Amino acids: CATSRLASNSYEQYF.

This clone is a singleton in its sample. The chain uses TRBV12-5 and TRBJ1-1, with D possibly being TRBD1 (6 bases). V was clipped by 1 base and J by 10 bases, with 13 bases between them. Germline V gives CDR1 LGHNT, CDR2 FRNRAP. The CDR3 is 13 amino acids. CDR3 in amino acids: CASGLGVGTLAFF. The CDR3 DNA is TGTGCTAGTGGTTTGGGCGTGGGGACATTAGCTTTCTTT.

This chain connects TRBV7-2 to TRBJ2-2, with D unclear. This CDR3 contains 16 residues. The V gene's germline CDR1 is SGHTA and CDR2 FQGNSA. Trimming shortened V by 3 bases and J by 0 bases, and 11 bases separated the two germline ends. The CDR3 is CASSFQGPPNTGELFF. Here the CDR3 DNA reads TGTGCCAGCAGCTTTCAAGGGCCGCCGAACACCGGGGAGCTGTTTTTT.

The rearrangement links TRBV15 to TRBJ1-2; no clear D. The germline V and J ends were trimmed by 0 bases and 7 bases, with 12 bases remaining between them. There are 14 residues in the CDR3. The germline CDR1 and CDR2 sequences are LNHNV and YYDKDF (reference sequence). In nucleotides, the CDR3 is TGTGCCACCAGCAGAGAGGGAGAATCGAGTGGCTACACCTTC. Translating gives CATSREGESSGYTF.

This chain connects TRBV28 to TRBJ1-2, with TRBD1 matching over 8 bases. Losses at the gene ends were 5 bases for V and 6 bases for J; bases not matched to a gene: 8. The CDR3 has 14 amino acids. Germline V lookup: CDR1 MDHEN, CDR2 SYDVKM. CDR3 loop: CASSPPGQAHGYTF. The CDR3, as DNA: TGTGCCAGCAGTCCCCCGGGACAGGCCCATGGCTACACCTTC.

The chain employs TRBV7-9 and TRBJ1-4; D is possibly TRBD1 (6 bases). CDR1 is SEHNR, CDR2 FQNEAQ, per germline (reference sequence). V lost 0 bases and J lost 8, with 16 bases in between. The CDR3 totals 16 residues. CDR3 loop: CASSLASGGKEEKLFF. The CDR3 DNA is TGTGCCAGCAGCTTAGCAAGTGGGGGCAAGGAGGAAAAACTGTTTTTT.

The chain is built from TRBV7-8 and TRBJ2-2, with D uncertain. The CDR3 runs 14 residues. The V end lost 2 bases, the J end lost 3 bases, and 7 bases lay between the germline ends. Germline loops: CDR1 SGHVS, CDR2 FQNEAQ. The CDR3 loop reads CASSLKIYTGELFF. As DNA, the CDR3 is TGTGCCAGCAGCTTAAAGATTTACACCGGGGAGCTGTTTTTT.

The CDR3 region has the DNA TGTGCCAGCAGAGAGGCCGGGACGATCTATGGCTACACCTTC. It is translated as CASREAGTIYGYTF. The V gene is TRBV28, the J gene TRBJ1-2; TRBD1 might be the D (5 bases). The CDR3 has 14 residues. V gave up 6 bases and J gave up 4 bases, with 15 bases separating them. Germline lookup yields CDR1 MDHEN and CDR2 SYDVKM.

The J gene is TRBJ1-1, the V gene TRBV15, with D possibly matching TRBD1 (6 bases). V shed 3 bases and J shed 5 bases, with 16 bases lying between them. In germline, CDR1 is LNHNV, CDR2 YYDKDF (reference sequence). The CDR3 loop spans 15 amino acids. The CDR3 sequence is CATSRATGQGTEAFF. Written as DNA, the CDR3 is TGTGCCACCAGCAGGGCCACAGGGCAGGGGACTGAAGCTTTCTTT.

The rearrangement joins TRBV2 to TRBJ1-1; D uncertain. Germline loops: CDR1 SNHLY, CDR2 FYNNEI. V lost 5 bases and J 4 bases, leaving 8 bases between the germline ends. This CDR3 contains 12 residues. The CDR3 coding sequence is TGTGCCAGCAGTCTGGTAGGCACTGAAGCTTTCTTT. Its protein product is CASSLVGTEAFF.

This clone was observed a few times. The V gene is TRBV19, the J gene TRBJ1-5; 7 bases line up with TRBD1. The CDR3 is 15 amino acids. Unmatched junction bases numbered 9, after V lost 7 bases and J lost 3 bases. Germline loops: CDR1 LNHDA, CDR2 SQIVND (reference sequence). CDR3 nucleotides: TGTGCCAGTAACCGCCGGGACAGCCCCAATCAGCCCCAGCATTTT. It yields the protein CASNRRDSPNQPQHF. Together with reference TRBV19 and TRBJ1-5, the CDR3 gives the full variable domain: DGGITQSPKYLFRKEGQNVTLSCEQNLNHDAMYWYRQDPGQGLRLIYYSQIVNDFQKGDIAEGYSVSREKKESFPLTVTSAQKNPTAFYLCASNRRDSPNQPQHFGDGTRLSIL.

The rearrangement joins TRBV5-1 to TRBJ2-7; 7 bases agree with TRBD2. Germline trimming cut 0 bases from V and 4 bases from J; bases unmatched to any gene: 4. There are 14 residues in the CDR3. Germline CDR1 is SGHRS and CDR2 is YFSETQ. CDR3 region: CASSLGAGAYEQYF. The CDR3 DNA reads TGCGCCAGCAGCTTGGGTGCGGGAGCGTACGAGCAGTACTTC. Together with reference TRBV5-1 and TRBJ2-7, the CDR3 gives the full variable domain: KAGVTQTPRYLIKTRGQQVTLSCSPISGHRSVSWYQQTPGQGLQFLFEYFSETQRNKGNFPGRFSGRQFSNSRSEMNVSTLELGDSALYLCASSLGAGAYEQYFGPGTRLTVT.

This clone was seen only a few times. This sequence joins TRBV21-1 and TRBJ2-7. TRBV21-1 is labeled a pseudogene. The CDR3 sequence is 14 residues long. The CDR3 coding sequence is TGTGCCAGCAGCAAAGAAGGCAGGGGGGGCGAGCAGTACTTC. This sequence encodes CASSKEGRGGEQYF.